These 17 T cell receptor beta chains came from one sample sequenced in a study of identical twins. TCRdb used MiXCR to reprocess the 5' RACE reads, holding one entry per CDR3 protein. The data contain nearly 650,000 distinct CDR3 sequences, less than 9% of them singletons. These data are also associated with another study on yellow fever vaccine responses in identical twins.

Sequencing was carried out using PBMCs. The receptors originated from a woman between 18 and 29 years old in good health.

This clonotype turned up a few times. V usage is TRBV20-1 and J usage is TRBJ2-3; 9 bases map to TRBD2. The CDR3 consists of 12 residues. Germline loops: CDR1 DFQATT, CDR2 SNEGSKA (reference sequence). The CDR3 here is CSSGASTDTQYF. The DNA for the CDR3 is TGCTCTAGCGGGGCTAGCACAGATACGCAGTATTTT.

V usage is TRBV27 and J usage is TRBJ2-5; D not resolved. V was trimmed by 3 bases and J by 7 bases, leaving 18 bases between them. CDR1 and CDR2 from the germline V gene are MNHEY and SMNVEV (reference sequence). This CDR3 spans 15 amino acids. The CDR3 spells CASSFAAEPLGTQYF. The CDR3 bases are TGTGCCAGCAGTTTCGCAGCCGAACCCCTAGGGACCCAGTACTTC.

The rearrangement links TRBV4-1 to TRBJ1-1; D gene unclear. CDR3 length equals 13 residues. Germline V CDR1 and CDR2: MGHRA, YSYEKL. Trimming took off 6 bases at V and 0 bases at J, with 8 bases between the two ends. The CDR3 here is CASRFSLNTEAFF. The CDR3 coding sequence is TGCGCCAGCAGGTTCTCCCTGAACACTGAAGCTTTCTTT.

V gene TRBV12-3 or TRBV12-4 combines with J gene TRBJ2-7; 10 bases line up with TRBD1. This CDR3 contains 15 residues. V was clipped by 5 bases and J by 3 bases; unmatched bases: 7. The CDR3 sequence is CASSRTGGKFYEQYF. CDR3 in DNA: TGTGCCAGCAGTAGGACAGGGGGAAAATTCTACGAGCAGTACTTC.

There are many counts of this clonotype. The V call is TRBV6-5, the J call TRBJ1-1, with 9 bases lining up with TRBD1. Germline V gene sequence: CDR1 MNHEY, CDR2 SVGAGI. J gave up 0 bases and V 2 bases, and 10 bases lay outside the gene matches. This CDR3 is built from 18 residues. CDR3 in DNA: TGTGCCAGCAGTTACCGCCGGGACAGGGTAGCCGTGAACACTGAAGCTTTCTTT. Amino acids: CASSYRRDRVAVNTEAFF.

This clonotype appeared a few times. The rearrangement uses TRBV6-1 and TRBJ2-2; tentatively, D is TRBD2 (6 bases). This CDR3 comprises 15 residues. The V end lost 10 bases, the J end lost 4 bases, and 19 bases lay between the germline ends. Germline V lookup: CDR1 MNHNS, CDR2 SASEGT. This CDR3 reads CATGTSKRLTGELFF. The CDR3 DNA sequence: TGTGCCACCGGGACTTCAAAGAGACTCACCGGGGAGCTGTTTTTT.

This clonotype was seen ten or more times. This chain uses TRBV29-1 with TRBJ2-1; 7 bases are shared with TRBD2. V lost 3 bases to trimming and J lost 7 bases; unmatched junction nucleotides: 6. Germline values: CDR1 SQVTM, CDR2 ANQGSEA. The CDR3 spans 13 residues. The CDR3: CSVESSGRNEQFF. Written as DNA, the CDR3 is TGCAGCGTTGAGTCTAGCGGACGGAATGAGCAGTTCTTC.

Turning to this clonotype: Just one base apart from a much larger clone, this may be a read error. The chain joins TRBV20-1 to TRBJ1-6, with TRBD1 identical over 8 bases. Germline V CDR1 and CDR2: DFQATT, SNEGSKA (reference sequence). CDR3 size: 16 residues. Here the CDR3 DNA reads TGCTGTGCTAGAGATCGCAGGACAGGGCTTAATTCACCCCTCCACTTT. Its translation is CCARDRRTGLNSPLHF.

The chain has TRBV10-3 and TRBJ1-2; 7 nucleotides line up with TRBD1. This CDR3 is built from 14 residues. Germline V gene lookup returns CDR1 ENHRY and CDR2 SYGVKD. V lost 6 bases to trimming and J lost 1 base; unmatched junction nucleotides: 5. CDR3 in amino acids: CAIRPGTVNYGYTF. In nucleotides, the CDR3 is TGTGCCATCAGGCCCGGGACAGTTAACTATGGCTACACCTTC.

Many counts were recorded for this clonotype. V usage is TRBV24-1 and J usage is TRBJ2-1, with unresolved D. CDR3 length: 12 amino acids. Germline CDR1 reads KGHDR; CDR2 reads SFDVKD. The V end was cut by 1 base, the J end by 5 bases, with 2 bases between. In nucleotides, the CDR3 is TGTGCCACCAGTGATTTACACAATGAGCAGTTCTTC. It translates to CATSDLHNEQFF.

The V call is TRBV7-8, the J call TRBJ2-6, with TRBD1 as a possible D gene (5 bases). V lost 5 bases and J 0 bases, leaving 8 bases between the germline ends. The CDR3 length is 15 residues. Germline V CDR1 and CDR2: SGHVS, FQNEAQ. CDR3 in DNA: TGTGCCAGCAGCCGACAGATCTCTGGGGCCAACGTCCTGACTTTC. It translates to CASSRQISGANVLTF.

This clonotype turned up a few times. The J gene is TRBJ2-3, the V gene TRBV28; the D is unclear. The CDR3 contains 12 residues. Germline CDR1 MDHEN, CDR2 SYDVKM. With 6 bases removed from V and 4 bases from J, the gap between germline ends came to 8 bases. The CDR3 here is CASSPRPDTQYF. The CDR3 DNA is TGTGCCAGCAGCCCCAGGCCAGATACGCAGTATTTT.

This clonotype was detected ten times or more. CDR3 residues: CASSPELRTDTQYF. In nucleotides, the CDR3 is TGCGCCAGCAGCCCGGAGCTTCGCACAGATACGCAGTATTTT. V gene TRBV5-1 combines with J gene TRBJ2-3; no firm D call. In germline, CDR1 is SGHRS, CDR2 YFSETQ. The CDR3 loop spans 14 amino acids. With 4 bases removed from V and 1 base from J, the gap between germline ends came to 10 bases.

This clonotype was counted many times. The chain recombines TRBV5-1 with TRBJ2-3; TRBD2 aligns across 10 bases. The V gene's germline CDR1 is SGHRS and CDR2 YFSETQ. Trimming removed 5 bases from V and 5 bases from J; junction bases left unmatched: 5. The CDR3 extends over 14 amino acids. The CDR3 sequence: CASSASGGVDTQYF. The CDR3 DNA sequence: TGCGCCAGCAGTGCCAGCGGGGGGGTAGATACGCAGTATTTT.

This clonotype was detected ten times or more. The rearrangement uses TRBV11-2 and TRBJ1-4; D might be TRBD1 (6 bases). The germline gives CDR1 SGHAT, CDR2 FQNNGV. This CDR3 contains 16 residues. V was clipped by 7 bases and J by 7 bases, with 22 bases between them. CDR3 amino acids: CASTTLRAGDGEKLFF. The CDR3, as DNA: TGTGCCAGCACCACCCTTCGGGCAGGGGACGGTGAAAAACTGTTTTTT.

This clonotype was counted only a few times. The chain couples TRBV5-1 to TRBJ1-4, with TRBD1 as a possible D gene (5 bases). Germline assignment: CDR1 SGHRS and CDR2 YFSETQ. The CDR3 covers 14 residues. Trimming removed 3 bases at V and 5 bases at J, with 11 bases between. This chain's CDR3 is CASSSQGGNEKLFF. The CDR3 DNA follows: TGCGCCAGCAGCTCCCAGGGAGGCAATGAAAAACTGTTTTTT.

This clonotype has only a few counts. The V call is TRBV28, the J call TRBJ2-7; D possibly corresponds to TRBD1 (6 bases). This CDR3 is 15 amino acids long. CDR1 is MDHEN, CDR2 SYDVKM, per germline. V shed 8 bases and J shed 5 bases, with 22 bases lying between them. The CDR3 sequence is CASGGLQGTPDEQYV. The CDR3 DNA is TGTGCCAGCGGGGGCTTACAGGGAACTCCTGACGAGCAGTACGTC.